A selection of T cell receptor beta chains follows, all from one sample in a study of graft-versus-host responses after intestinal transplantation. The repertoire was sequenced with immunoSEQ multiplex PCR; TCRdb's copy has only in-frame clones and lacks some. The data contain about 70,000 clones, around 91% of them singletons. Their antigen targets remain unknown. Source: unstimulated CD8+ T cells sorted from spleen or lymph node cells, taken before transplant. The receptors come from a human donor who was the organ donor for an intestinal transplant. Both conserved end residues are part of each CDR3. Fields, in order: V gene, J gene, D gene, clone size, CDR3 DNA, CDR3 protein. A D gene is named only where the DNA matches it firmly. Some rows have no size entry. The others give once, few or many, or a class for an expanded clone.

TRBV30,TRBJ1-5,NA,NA,TGTGCCTGGAGTGAATCAGGCTACAATCAGCCCCAGCATTTT,CAWSESGYNQPQHF
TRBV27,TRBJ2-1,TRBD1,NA,TGTGCCAGCAGCCAGCTACCGGGACAGAGGGGTCGTGAGCAGTTCTTC,CASSQLPGQRGREQFF
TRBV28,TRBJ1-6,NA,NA,TGTGCCAGCAGCCTCTATAATTCACCCCTCCACTTT,CASSLYNSPLHF
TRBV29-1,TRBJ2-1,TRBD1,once,TGCAGCGTTGAACTTGGGACAGGGAGTGATGCTGAGCAGTTCTTC,CSVELGTGSDAEQFF
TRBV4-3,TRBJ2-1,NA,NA,TGCGCCAGCAGCCAATCTAATTACAATGAGCAGTTCTTC,CASSQSNYNEQFF
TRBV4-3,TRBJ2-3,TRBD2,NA,TGCGCCAGCAGCGGGGACTACCGGCGCCCGGATACGCAGTATTTT,CASSGDYRRPDTQYF
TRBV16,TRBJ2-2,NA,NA,TGTGCCAGCAGCCAATTCCAGGGAACGAACACCGGGGAGCTGTTTTTT,CASSQFQGTNTGELFF
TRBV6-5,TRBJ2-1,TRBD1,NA,TGTGCCAGCAGTCCCGGGACAGGGGCGAATGAGCAGTTCTTC,CASSPGTGANEQFF
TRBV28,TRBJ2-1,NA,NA,TGTGCCAGCGGCTTGGACAGCTCCTACAATGAGCAGTTCTTC,CASGLDSSYNEQFF
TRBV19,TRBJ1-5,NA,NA,TGTGCCAGTACGCCGCGACAGGAAAGAAGCAATCAGCCCCAGCATTTT,CASTPRQERSNQPQHF
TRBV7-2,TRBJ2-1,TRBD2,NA,TGTGCCAGCAGCTTAGGCGTAGCGGGGTCCCCCTACAATGAGCAGTTCTTC,CASSLGVAGSPYNEQFF
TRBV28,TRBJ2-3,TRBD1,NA,TGTGCCAGCACCACGGACAGGGTTGAGGATACGCAGTATTTT,CASTTDRVEDTQYF
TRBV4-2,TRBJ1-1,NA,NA,TGTGCCAGCAGCCAAGATCCTGGGGCCAACACTGAAGCTTTCTTT,CASSQDPGANTEAFF
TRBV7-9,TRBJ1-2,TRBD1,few,TGTGCCAGCAGCTTAGCGAATGGACAGGGGATAGATGGCTACACCTTC,CASSLANGQGIDGYTF
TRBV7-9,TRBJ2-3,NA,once,TGTGCCAGCAACCGATGGGGGGGCACAGATACGCAGTATTTT,CASNRWGGTDTQYF
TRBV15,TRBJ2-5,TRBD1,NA,TGTGCCACCAGCAGAAGACAGGGGAGGCAAGAGACCCAGTACTTC,CATSRRQGRQETQYF
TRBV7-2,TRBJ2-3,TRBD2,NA,TGTGCCAGCAGCCTGTCTGGCGGGGGGGCAGATACGCAGTATTTT,CASSLSGGGADTQYF
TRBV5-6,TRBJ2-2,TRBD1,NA,TGTGCCAGCAGAATGACAGGGGCCGGGGAGCTGTTTTTT,CASRMTGAGELFF
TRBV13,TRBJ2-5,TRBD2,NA,TGTGCCAGCAGCCCACCCCCGGGACTAGCGGGGCCTCGGGGAGAGACCCAGTACTTC,CASSPPPGLAGPRGETQYF
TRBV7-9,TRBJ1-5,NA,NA,TGTGCCAGCAGTCCCAGCATTCAGGGTAGCAATCAGCCCCAGCATTTT,CASSPSIQGSNQPQHF
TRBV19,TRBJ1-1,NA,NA,TGTGCCAGTCAGGGTTGGGCGAACACTGAAGCTTTCTTT,CASQGWANTEAFF
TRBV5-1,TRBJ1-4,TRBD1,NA,TGCGCCAGCAGCCTTGATGCACAGGGGGCCAGAAAACTGTTTTTT,CASSLDAQGARKLFF
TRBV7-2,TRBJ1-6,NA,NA,TGTGCCAGCAGCTTAGTAGGGGCGGCCTATAATTCACCCCTCCACTTT,CASSLVGAAYNSPLHF
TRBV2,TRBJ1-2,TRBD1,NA,TGTGCCAGCACGAATTTTGACAGGGCGGGTGGCTACACCTTC,CASTNFDRAGGYTF
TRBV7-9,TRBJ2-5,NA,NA,TGTGCCAGCAGCTCTCGGGGGGCCACCGAGACCCAGTACTTC,CASSSRGATETQYF
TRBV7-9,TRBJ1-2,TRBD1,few,TGTGCCAGCAGCCCGTGGACAGGGATAAACTATGGCTACACCTTC,CASSPWTGINYGYTF
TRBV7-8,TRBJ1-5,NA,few,TGTGCCAGCAGCTTAGAGGTTGCAGGGTTCCAGCCCCAGCATTTT,CASSLEVAGFQPQHF
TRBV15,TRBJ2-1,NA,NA,TGTGCCACCAGCCCGTCTAGGGGGGGGTACAATGAGCAGTTCTTC,CATSPSRGGYNEQFF
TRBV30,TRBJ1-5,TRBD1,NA,TGTGCCTGGAGCCCCGGGACAGACCCTAGCAATCAGCCCCAGCATTTT,CAWSPGTDPSNQPQHF
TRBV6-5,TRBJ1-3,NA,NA,TGTGCCAGCAGCCGAGAGAGCTCTGGAAACACCATATATTTT,CASSRESSGNTIYF
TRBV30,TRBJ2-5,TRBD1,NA,TGTGCCTGGAGTTACTCAGAACAGGGGGCACAAGAGACCCAGTACTTC,CAWSYSEQGAQETQYF
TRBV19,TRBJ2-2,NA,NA,TGTGCCAGTATTGCGGGATCCCGGGACGCCGGGGAGCTGTTTTTT,CASIAGSRDAGELFF
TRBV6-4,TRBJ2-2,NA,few,TGTGCCAGCAGTGACTCGGGCAGGGAAAACACCGGGGAGCTGTTTTTT,CASSDSGRENTGELFF
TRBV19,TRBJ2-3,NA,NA,TGTGCCAGTACCCCGAGACACACAGATACGCAGTATTTT,CASTPRHTDTQYF
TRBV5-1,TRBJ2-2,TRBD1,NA,TGCGCCACCGAGTCCGGGACAGGGTGTTGTACCGGGGAGCTGTTTTTT,CATESGTGCCTGELFF
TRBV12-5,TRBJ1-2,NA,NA,TGTGCTAGTGGTTTTTACGAGTCTAACTATGGCTACACCTTC,CASGFYESNYGYTF
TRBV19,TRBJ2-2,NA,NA,TGTGCCAGTAGTGGCTTTTTGGACACCGGGGAGCTGTTTTTT,CASSGFLDTGELFF
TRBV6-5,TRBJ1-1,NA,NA,TGTGCCAGCAGTTCCACAATAAACACTGAAGCTTTCTTT,CASSSTINTEAFF
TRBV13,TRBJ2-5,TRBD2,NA,TGTGCCAGCAGCTTAACTAGCGGGGGGAATCAAGAGACCCAGTACTTC,CASSLTSGGNQETQYF
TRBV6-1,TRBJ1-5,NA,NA,TGTGCCAGCGCCCAGGCATATAGCAATCAGCCCCAGCATTTT,CASAQAYSNQPQHF
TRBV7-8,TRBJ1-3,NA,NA,TGTGCCAGCAGCTTTAGCCCCAGCTCTGGAAACACCATATATTTT,CASSFSPSSGNTIYF
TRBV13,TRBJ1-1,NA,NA,TGTGCCAGCAGCTTACCCTCCCACACTGAAGCTTTCTTT,CASSLPSHTEAFF
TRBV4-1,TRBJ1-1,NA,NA,TGCGCCAGCAGCCAAGTGGGGGGGGGCACTGAAGCTTTCTTT,CASSQVGGGTEAFF
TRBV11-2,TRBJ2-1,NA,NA,TGTGCCAGCAGCCTCCCCTCTACGAACAATGAGCAGTTCTTC,CASSLPSTNNEQFF
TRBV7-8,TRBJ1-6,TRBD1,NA,TGTGCCAGCAGCTTATCGACAGGGATGTCACCCCTCCACTTT,CASSLSTGMSPLHF
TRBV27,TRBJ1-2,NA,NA,TGTGCCAGCAGTTCTAGGGGCAGATTTCGGGATGGCTACACCTTC,CASSSRGRFRDGYTF